The sequence of this TCR beta chain was determined in a study of T cell responses to AZD1222 COVID-19 vaccine. Trimming stripped 7 bases from V and 3 bases from J, with 14 bases between. Looked up from germline, CDR1 is SGHVS and CDR2 is FQNEAQ. This CDR3 spans 14 amino acids. Overall study results and limits: Spike regions recognized by vaccine-associated CD4 TCRs spanned the protein, led by 160-218 and 743-854. None of the repertoires were sampled until the peak T cell response had passed. Donor demographics were predominantly white British with a female majority; clonal diversity may be underestimated.

Assay used: immunoSEQ multiplex PCR; TCRdb lists only in-frame clones, some missing. The data contain more than 85,000 clones, approximately 89% of them singletons. Regarding this clone: Antigen specificity is unknown.

The sequencing used peripheral blood, collected on day 0 of AZD1222 vaccination. The source of this sequence is an adult in good health. This chain links TRBV7-8 with TRBJ2-3, with a weak D call TRBD1 (5 bases). DNA of the CDR3: TGTGCCAGCAACCCGACTGACAGAACAGATACGCAGTATTTT. It translates to CASNPTDRTDTQYF.